One TCR beta chain is described in this entry. Its antigen is currently unknown. This specimen belongs to a study of T cell responses to AZD1222 COVID-19 vaccine. Study-wide findings and caveats: Baseline serology detected seropositivity in only five or six AZD1222 recipients. Females outnumbered males among donors, who were mostly white British; clonal diversity was possibly underestimated. Sampling that yielded the repertoires occurred only after the peak T cell response. Targeting of unmutated variant regions was reportedly seen in nearly half of spike-specific TCRs.

The assay was immunoSEQ multiplex PCR, and TCRdb's table has in-frame clones only and misses some. The sample contains roughly 200,000 clones, 90% to 95% of which appear only once. The receptor's source is an adult in good health. The sample consisted of peripheral blood, taken on day 0 of MenACWY control vaccination.

The CDR3 DNA is TGTGCCACCAGCAGGGTAGAGGGGTCCGATGGCTACACCTTC. It encodes CATSRVEGSDGYTF. The V and J genes are TRBV15 and TRBJ1-2; a weak D match, TRBD1 (5 bases). The length of the CDR3 is 14 residues. Germline CDR1 and CDR2: LNHNV and YYDKDF (reference sequence). The V end was cut by 3 bases, the J end by 6 bases, with 14 bases between.